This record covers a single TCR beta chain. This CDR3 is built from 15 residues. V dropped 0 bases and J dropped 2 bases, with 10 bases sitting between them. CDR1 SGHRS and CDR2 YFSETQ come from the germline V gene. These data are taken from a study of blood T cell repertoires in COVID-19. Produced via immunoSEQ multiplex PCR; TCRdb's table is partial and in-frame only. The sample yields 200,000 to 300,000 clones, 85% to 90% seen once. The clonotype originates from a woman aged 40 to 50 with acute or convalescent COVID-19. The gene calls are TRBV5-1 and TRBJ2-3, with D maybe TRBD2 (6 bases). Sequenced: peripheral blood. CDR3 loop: CASSLVGGYTDTQYF. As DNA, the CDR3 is TGCGCCAGCAGCTTGGTGGGGGGATACACAGATACGCAGTATTTT.